Each of the 23 T cell receptor beta chains below was sequenced from the same sample in a study of brain T cells in children with intractable seizures. Generated by immunoSEQ multiplex PCR, the TCRdb table keeps only in-frame clones and is missing some. The profile covers 80,000 or so clones, with 90% to 95% appearing a single time and about 24% taken by the ten largest. Sample: peripheral blood, taken at surgery. These receptors were collected from a girl aged 2-10 years with Rasmussen encephalitis and intractable seizures.

The rearrangement uses TRBV6-1 and TRBJ2-7; 8 bases match TRBD2. Germline CDR1 and CDR2: MNHNS and SASEGT. The CDR3 has 15 amino acids. With V trimmed by 0 bases and J by 3 bases, 4 bases remained unmatched. DNA for the CDR3: TGTGCCAGCAGTGAAGCGGCTAGCGGGCTCTACGAGCAGTACTTC. Translating it yields CASSEAASGLYEQYF.

The V gene is TRBV3-1 (or the pseudogene TRBV3-2), the J gene TRBJ2-5; a possible D gene is TRBD2 (5 bases). Trimming took 2 bases from V and 5 from J, leaving 12 bases between them. This CDR3 is 14 amino acids long. The germline gives CDR1 LGHDT, CDR2 YNNKEL (reference sequence). The CDR3 region has the DNA TGTGCCAGCAGCCAATCCTCAGGACTGGAGACCCAGTACTTC. It yields the protein CASSQSSGLETQYF.

The chain couples TRBV3-1 (or the pseudogene TRBV3-2) to TRBJ2-1; 9 bases map to TRBD1. The CDR3 loop spans 18 amino acids. Unmatched junction bases numbered 15, after V lost 0 bases and J lost 9 bases. The V gene's germline CDR1 is LGHDT and CDR2 YNNKEL (reference sequence). This CDR3 reads CASSQDLRTGQGLGEQFF. The CDR3 nucleotides are TGTGCCAGCAGCCAAGATCTAAGGACGGGACAGGGACTCGGTGAGCAGTTCTTC.

V is TRBV30 and J is TRBJ2-7; D is perhaps TRBD2 (7 bases). This CDR3 region has 14 residues. Per the germline V gene, CDR1 is GTSNPN and CDR2 is SVGIG (reference sequence). V lost 4 bases and J lost 7, with 20 bases in between. CDR3 DNA sequence: TGTGCCTGGAAAATTCGGGGGGCAGTGGGGGAGCAGTACTTC. As protein: CAWKIRGAVGEQYF.

The chain couples TRBV15 to TRBJ1-1, with 7 bases identical to TRBD1. The V and J ends lost 2 bases and 0 bases, in that order; junction bases with no gene match: 6. CDR3 size: 16 residues. CDR1 is LNHNV, CDR2 YYDKDF, per germline (reference sequence). The CDR3 spells CATSRRDRDVNTEAFF. As DNA, the CDR3 is TGTGCCACCAGCAGACGCGACAGGGATGTGAACACTGAAGCTTTCTTT.

The V gene is TRBV10-1, the J gene TRBJ2-1; D assignment may be TRBD1 or TRBD2 (5 bases each). V was clipped by 3 bases and J by 5 bases, with 11 bases between them. CDR1 and CDR2 from the germline V gene are WNHNN and SYGVQD (reference sequence). The CDR3 covers 14 residues. The CDR3 coding sequence is TGCGCCAGCAGTGACGCAGGGACGGACAATGAGCAGTTCTTC. Its protein product is CASSDAGTDNEQFF.

The J gene is TRBJ2-2, the V gene TRBV18; D ambiguous. Germline loops: CDR1 KGHSH, CDR2 LQKENI. With 2 bases removed from V and 5 bases from J, the gap between germline ends came to 3 bases. The CDR3 consists of 12 residues. CDR3: CASSPGTGELFF. The CDR3 coding sequence is TGTGCCAGCTCACCAGGGACCGGGGAGCTGTTTTTT.

The V call is TRBV5-4, the J call TRBJ2-7; D unclear. CDR1 is SGHNT and CDR2 is YYREEE in the germline V gene (reference sequence). The germline V and J ends were trimmed by 0 bases and 5 bases, with 6 bases remaining between them. This CDR3 region has 12 residues. Written as DNA, the CDR3 is TGTGCCAGCAGCTTGGATGGCGACGAGCAGTACTTC. As protein: CASSLDGDEQYF.

The rearrangement joins TRBV6-2 or TRBV6-3 to TRBJ1-1, with D unclear. Trimming shortened V by 4 bases and J by 1 base, and 22 bases separated the two germline ends. The CDR3 runs to 18 residues. CDR1 MNHEY and CDR2 SVGEGT come from the germline V gene. The DNA of the CDR3 is TGTGCCAGCAGTTCGACCGTCCGTAGTCCAAATAGGAACACTGAAGCTTTCTTT. Amino acids: CASSSTVRSPNRNTEAFF.

The J gene is TRBJ1-4, the V gene TRBV6-4, with TRBD1 as a possible D gene (5 bases). Germline V gives CDR1 MRHNA, CDR2 SNTAGT. This CDR3 comprises 15 residues. V was cut by 6 bases and J by 3 bases, with 14 bases left in between. The CDR3 DNA follows: TGTGCCAGCAGGGCCCCTGGGGGGGCTAATGAAAAACTGTTTTTT. Translating gives CASRAPGGANEKLFF.

The chain couples TRBV25-1 to TRBJ2-1; 12 nucleotides match TRBD2. The V and J ends lost 9 bases and 7 bases, in that order; junction bases with no gene match: 4. The CDR3 is 13 residues long. From germline, CDR1 is MGHDK and CDR2 SYGVNS. The CDR3 loop is CARPSGGENEQFF. CDR3 in DNA: TGTGCCAGACCTAGCGGGGGGGAAAATGAGCAGTTCTTC.

V and J are TRBV5-4 and TRBJ2-7, with unresolved D. This CDR3 contains 15 residues. The germline CDR1 and CDR2 sequences are SGHNT and YYREEE (reference sequence). V dropped 4 bases and J dropped 5 bases, with 19 bases sitting between them. The CDR3 bases are TGTGCCAGCAGCCCCGGGCCCTCAGAAGAGAACGAGCAGTACTTC. Translating gives CASSPGPSEENEQYF.

In nucleotides, the CDR3 is TGTGCCAGCAGTTCATCGACTAGCGGGAGGACCGAGCAGTACTTC. Translation gives CASSSSTSGRTEQYF. V and J are TRBV27 and TRBJ2-7, with 13 bases matching TRBD2. The CDR3 is 15 amino acids. V lost 4 bases to trimming and J lost 6 bases; unmatched junction nucleotides: 6. Germline V gene data show CDR1 as MNHEY and CDR2 as SMNVEV (reference sequence).

The rearrangement links TRBV9 to TRBJ2-1; 10 positions match TRBD2. CDR3 length: 15 amino acids. With 0 bases clipped from V and 10 bases from J, the junction kept 7 bases outside the gene matches. The germline gives CDR1 SGDLS, CDR2 YYNGEE. CDR3 coding DNA: TGTGCCAGCAGCGTAGCTAGCGGGAGCCCCGTGGAGCAGTTCTTC. This sequence encodes CASSVASGSPVEQFF.

A single count supports this clone. The V gene is TRBV13, the J gene TRBJ2-7, with a possible D match to TRBD2 (6 bases). Germline-derived CDR1 and CDR2 are PRHDT and FYEKMQ (reference sequence). CDR3 size: 14 residues. V was pared by 4 bases and J by 1 base, with 11 bases between. CDR3 in amino acids: CASSWGTGSYEQYF. CDR3 DNA sequence: TGTGCCAGCAGCTGGGGGACTGGATCCTACGAGCAGTACTTC.

This clone was observed once. This chain links TRBV27 with TRBJ1-1; D perhaps matches TRBD1 (6 bases). With 3 bases removed from V and 8 bases from J, the gap between germline ends came to 16 bases. The CDR3 spans 14 residues. Germline-derived CDR1 and CDR2 are MNHEY and SMNVEV (reference sequence). The CDR3 sequence: CASSLGGNRQEAFF. CDR3 sequence (DNA): TGTGCCAGCAGTTTGGGGGGCAACAGGCAGGAAGCTTTCTTT.

The genes are TRBV11-2 and TRBJ2-7; D gene unclear. In germline, CDR1 is SGHAT, CDR2 FQNNGV. Trimming shortened V by 3 bases and J by 4 bases, and 10 bases separated the two germline ends. This CDR3 spans 13 amino acids. This CDR3 is CASSFSQSYEQYF. CDR3 in DNA: TGTGCCAGCAGCTTTAGCCAGAGTTACGAGCAGTACTTC.

V is TRBV15 and J is TRBJ2-3; perhaps TRBD2 as D (7 bases). Germline values: CDR1 LNHNV, CDR2 YYDKDF (reference sequence). The CDR3 covers 17 residues. The V end lost 0 bases, the J end lost 2 bases, and 15 bases lay between the germline ends. The DNA for the CDR3 is TGTGCCACCAGCAGAGAGGGCACGGGGGGCTTCACAGATACGCAGTATTTT. It yields the protein CATSREGTGGFTDTQYF. The full variable domain, rest sourced from reference TRBV15 and TRBJ2-3, is DAMVIQNPRYQVTQFGKPVTLSCSQTLNHNVMYWYQQKSSQAPKLLFHYYDKDFNNEADTPDNFQSRRPNTSFCFLDIRSPGLGDTAMYLCATSREGTGGFTDTQYFGPGTRLTVL.

The V and J genes are TRBV6-5 and TRBJ1-2; tentatively, D is TRBD1 (5 bases). The germline V and J ends were trimmed by 2 bases and 8 bases, with 9 bases remaining between them. Per germline, CDR1 MNHEY and CDR2 SVGAGI. The CDR3 covers 12 residues. The CDR3 DNA follows: TGTGCCAGCAGTTACACAGGTGGCGGCTACACCTTC. This encodes CASSYTGGGYTF.

V and J are TRBV6-5 and TRBJ2-1, with 7 nucleotides matching TRBD1. CDR1 MNHEY and CDR2 SVGAGI come from the germline V gene. V shed 10 bases and J 10 bases; nucleotides not matched to a gene: 7. The CDR3 length is 11 residues. DNA for the CDR3: TGTGCCACTACGACAGGGAAGGAGCAGTTCTTC. This sequence encodes CATTTGKEQFF.

The J gene is TRBJ1-4, the V gene TRBV5-1, with TRBD1 identical over 7 bases. Germline CDR1 SGHRS, CDR2 YFSETQ. The J segment lost 3 bases and the V segment lost 3 bases, leaving 5 bases of the junction unmatched. The CDR3 is 15 amino acids. The CDR3 loop reads CASSSNRGPNEKLFF. As DNA, the CDR3 is TGCGCCAGCAGCTCCAACAGGGGACCTAATGAAAAACTGTTTTTT.

This clone has a single count. The rearrangement links TRBV10-3 to TRBJ1-1; 8 nucleotides match TRBD1. The CDR3 is 13 residues long. The germline V gene has CDR1 ENHRY and CDR2 SYGVKD. J was trimmed by 4 bases and V by 6 bases; bases with no gene match: 4. The chain's CDR3 is CAIRDREGTEAFF. CDR3 sequence (DNA): TGTGCCATCAGGGACAGGGAGGGCACTGAAGCTTTCTTT.

This chain joins TRBV5-4 and TRBJ1-1; D is perhaps TRBD1 (5 bases). Between the trimmed V and J ends, which lost 4 bases and 0 bases, there was a span of 10 bases. Germline V gene sequence: CDR1 SGHNT, CDR2 YYREEE (reference sequence). The length of the CDR3 is 14 residues. The CDR3 nucleotides are TGTGCCAGCAGCCGCCGACAGCTGAACACTGAAGCTTTCTTT. This sequence encodes CASSRRQLNTEAFF.